One and the same sample provided the 4 T cell receptor beta chains below, sequenced in a study of T cell responses to AZD1222 COVID-19 vaccine. Clones were read by immunoSEQ multiplex PCR, and TCRdb kept only the in-frame ones, dropping some. The table includes tens of thousands of clones, roughly nine tenths detected once. Sequenced here: peripheral blood, sampled 28 days after the second AZD1222 dose. The receptor source for this set is an adult who received the AZD1222 COVID-19 vaccine.

A single count supports this clone. V gene TRBV21-1 combines with J gene TRBJ2-3; TRBD2 is the table's D call, not checked against the DNA. TRBV21-1 is annotated as a pseudogene. The CDR3 has 13 amino acids. CDR3 coding DNA: TGTGACAGAACCCTTCTAAGCACAGATACGCAGTATTTT. Residues: CDRTLLSTDTQYF.

The chain is built from TRBV5-5 and TRBJ2-7; D tentatively fits TRBD1 or TRBD2 (5 bases each). V was trimmed by 4 bases and J by 4 bases, leaving 12 bases between them. This CDR3 has 13 amino acids. From germline, CDR1 is SGHKS and CDR2 YYEKEE (reference sequence). CDR3 loop: CASSPPGPYEQYF. The CDR3 DNA reads TGTGCCAGCAGCCCCCCGGGACCTTACGAGCAGTACTTC.

This chain joins TRBV10-3 and TRBJ2-1, with D perhaps TRBD2 (5 bases). This CDR3 has 16 amino acids. V was shortened by 3 bases and J by 10 bases, with 22 bases between the two germline ends. Germline V gene lookup returns CDR1 ENHRY and CDR2 SYGVKD. The CDR3 region is CAISDPPGSPSGEQFF. CDR3 coding DNA: TGTGCCATCAGTGACCCCCCGGGTTCCCCGAGCGGCGAGCAGTTCTTC.

The CDR3 region is CASSDGRPAAPPLHF. The CDR3 nucleotides read TGTGCCAGCAGTGATGGTAGACCCGCCGCGCCACCCCTCCACTTT. The chain joins TRBV25-1 to TRBJ1-6; D not resolved. The CDR3 is 15 residues long. Germline loops: CDR1 MGHDK, CDR2 SYGVNS. V was cut by 3 bases and J by 11 bases, with 17 bases left in between.